This T cell receptor beta chain was captured by sequencing in a study of regulatory T cells in long-lasting Graves disease. Construction of the TCR beta libraries employed iRepertoire HTBI primers in conjunction with Arm-PCR of CDR3 regions. TCRdb independently ran MiXCR on the multiplex PCR reads; one entry per CDR3 protein. This sample has hundreds of thousands of distinct CDR3 sequences, with approximately 12% found just once. Study conclusions and caveats: Accuracy may have suffered from the small sample size.

Time point denoted: newly diagnosed GD, antithyroid drugs for less than 3 months. Scientists built the TCR library using RNA that was extracted from PBMCs. V was pared by 5 bases and J by 0 bases, with 6 bases of the junction left unmatched. CDR3 size: 16 residues. Germline V lookup: CDR1 MDHEN, CDR2 SYDVKM. This clonotype showed up many times. Its antigen is not known. These data were likewise used in another study, on T cells in Graves' hyperthyroidism and ophthalmopathy. This second report adds: Diagnoses used clinical symptoms, serum thyroxine and TRAb, thyroid ultrasound and orbital computed tomography. Most thyroid clonotypes that were expanded above 0.001 also turned up in blood.

This material consisted of peripheral blood mononuclear cells (PBMCs), taken at new diagnosis, from a patient treated with antithyroid drugs. The TCR was taken from a woman between 25 and 40 years old with Graves disease. The chain uses TRBV28 and TRBJ2-1, with 8 nucleotides matching TRBD2. The CDR3, as DNA: TGTGCCAGCAGTGTACTAGCGGATAGCTCCTACAATGAGCAGTTCTTC. Protein product: CASSVLADSSYNEQFF. Variable domain in full (rest from reference TRBV28 and TRBJ2-1): DVKVTQSSRYLVKRTGEKVFLECVQDMDHENMFWYRQDPGLGLRLIYFSYDVKMKEKGDIPEGYSVSREKKERFSLILESASTNQTSMYLCASSVLADSSYNEQFFGPGTRLTVL.